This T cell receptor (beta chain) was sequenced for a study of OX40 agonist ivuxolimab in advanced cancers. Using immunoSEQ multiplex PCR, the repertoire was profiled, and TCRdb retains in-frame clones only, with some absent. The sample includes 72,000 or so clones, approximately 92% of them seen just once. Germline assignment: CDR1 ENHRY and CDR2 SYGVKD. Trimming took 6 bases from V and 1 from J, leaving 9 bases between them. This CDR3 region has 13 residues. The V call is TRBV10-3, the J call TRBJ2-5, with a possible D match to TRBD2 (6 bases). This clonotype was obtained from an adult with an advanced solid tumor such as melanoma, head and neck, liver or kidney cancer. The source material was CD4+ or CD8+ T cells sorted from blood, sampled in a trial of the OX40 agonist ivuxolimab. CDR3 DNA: TGTGCCATCAGCCGACTAGGCCAAGAGACCCAGTACTTC. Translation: CAISRLGQETQYF.